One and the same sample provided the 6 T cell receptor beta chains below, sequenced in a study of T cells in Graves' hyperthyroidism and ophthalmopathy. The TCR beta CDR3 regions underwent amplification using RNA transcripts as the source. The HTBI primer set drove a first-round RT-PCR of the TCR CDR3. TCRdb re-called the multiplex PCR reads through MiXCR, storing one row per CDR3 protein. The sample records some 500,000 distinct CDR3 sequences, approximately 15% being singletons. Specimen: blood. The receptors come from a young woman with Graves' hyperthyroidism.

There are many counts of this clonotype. The CDR3 region has the DNA TGCAGTGCCCTCTTAGCGGGAGGGAGAGAGACCCAGTACTTC. Encoded protein: CSALLAGGRETQYF. The chain combines TRBV20-1 with TRBJ2-5, with 11 positions matching TRBD2. The V gene's germline CDR1 is DFQATT and CDR2 SNEGSKA (reference sequence). This CDR3 is built from 14 residues. V trimming: 6 bases; J trimming: 4 bases; junction bases outside the gene matches: 7.

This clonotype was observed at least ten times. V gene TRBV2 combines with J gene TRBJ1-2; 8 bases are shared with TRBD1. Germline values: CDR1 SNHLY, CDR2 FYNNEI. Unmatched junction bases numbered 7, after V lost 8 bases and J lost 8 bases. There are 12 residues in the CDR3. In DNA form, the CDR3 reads TGTGCCAGCGTAGGACAGGGCCGGGGCTACACCTTC. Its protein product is CASVGQGRGYTF.

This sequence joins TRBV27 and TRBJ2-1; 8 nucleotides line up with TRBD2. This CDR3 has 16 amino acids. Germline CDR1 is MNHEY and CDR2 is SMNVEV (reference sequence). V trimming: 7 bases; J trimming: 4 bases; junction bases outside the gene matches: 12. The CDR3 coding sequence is TGTGCCAGCAAGGGGTTAGCGGGACAATCGTACAATGAGCAGTTCTTC. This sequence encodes CASKGLAGQSYNEQFF.

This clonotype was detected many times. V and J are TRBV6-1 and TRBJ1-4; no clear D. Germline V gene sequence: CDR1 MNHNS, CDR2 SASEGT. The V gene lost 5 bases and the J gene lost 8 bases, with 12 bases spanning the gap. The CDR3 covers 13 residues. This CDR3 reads CASSNNLREKLFF. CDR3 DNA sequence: TGTGCCAGCAGTAACAACCTTCGGGAAAAACTGTTTTTT.

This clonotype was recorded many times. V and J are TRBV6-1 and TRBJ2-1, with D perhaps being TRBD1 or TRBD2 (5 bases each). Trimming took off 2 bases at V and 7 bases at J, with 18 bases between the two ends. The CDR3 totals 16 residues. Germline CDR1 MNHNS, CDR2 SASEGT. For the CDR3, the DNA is TGTGCCAGCAGTGAACAGGGCGGAACGGGATGGAATGAGCAGTTCTTC. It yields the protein CASSEQGGTGWNEQFF.

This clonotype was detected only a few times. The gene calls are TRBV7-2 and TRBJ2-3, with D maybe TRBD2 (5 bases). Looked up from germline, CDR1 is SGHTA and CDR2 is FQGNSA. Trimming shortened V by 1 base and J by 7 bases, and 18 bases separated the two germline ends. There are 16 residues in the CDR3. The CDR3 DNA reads TGTGCCAGCAGCTTAGAGCGGATCCCGCCGGCCAATACGCAGTATTTT. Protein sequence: CASSLERIPPANTQYF.